This TCR beta chain was obtained from a study of human thymus T cells. Donors consisted of healthy Finnish infants (having corrective surgery for congenital heart defects). All available leukocytes, rather than a set cell count, yielded the blood DNA. With respect to this clone: The antigen remains unidentified.

General study results and limits: Blood and thymic repertoires both appeared biased in V and J gene usage.

Sequencing was performed with immunoSEQ multiplex PCR; in TCRdb, only in-frame clones are kept and a portion is missing. The sample includes some 57,000 clones, 90% to 95% of them seen just once. Germline V gene data show CDR1 as LGHNA and CDR2 as YSLEER. V was clipped by 0 bases and J by 8 bases, with 10 bases between them. The CDR3 spans 14 residues. This chain joins TRBV4-3 and TRBJ1-4, with D possibly matching TRBD1 (5 bases). The source material was blood. This TCR came from a boy under three years old with a congenital heart defect but otherwise immunologically healthy. CDR3 DNA sequence: TGCGCCAGCAGCCAAGAACCGGGGCCGGAAAAACTGTTTTTT. Protein sequence: CASSQEPGPEKLFF.